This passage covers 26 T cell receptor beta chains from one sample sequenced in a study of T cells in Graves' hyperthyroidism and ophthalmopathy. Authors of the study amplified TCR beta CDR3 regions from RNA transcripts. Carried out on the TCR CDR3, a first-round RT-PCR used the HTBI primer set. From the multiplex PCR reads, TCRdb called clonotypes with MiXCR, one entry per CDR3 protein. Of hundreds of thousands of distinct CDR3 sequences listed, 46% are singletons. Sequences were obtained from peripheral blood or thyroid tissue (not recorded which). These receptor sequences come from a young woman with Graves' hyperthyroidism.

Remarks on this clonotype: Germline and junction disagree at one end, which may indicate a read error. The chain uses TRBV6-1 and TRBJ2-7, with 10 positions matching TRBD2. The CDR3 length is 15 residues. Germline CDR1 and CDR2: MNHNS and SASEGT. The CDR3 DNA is TGTGCCATCAGTGGCTCTAGCGGGAGTTCCTACGAGCAGTACTTC. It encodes CAISGSSGSSYEQYF.

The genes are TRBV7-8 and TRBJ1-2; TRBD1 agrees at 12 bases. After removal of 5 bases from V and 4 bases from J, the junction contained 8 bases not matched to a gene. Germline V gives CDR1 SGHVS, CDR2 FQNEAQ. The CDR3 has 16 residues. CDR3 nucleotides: TGTGCCAGCAGCCCGGGACAGGGGGCGAGCAGCTATGGCTACACCTTC. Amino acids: CASSPGQGASSYGYTF.

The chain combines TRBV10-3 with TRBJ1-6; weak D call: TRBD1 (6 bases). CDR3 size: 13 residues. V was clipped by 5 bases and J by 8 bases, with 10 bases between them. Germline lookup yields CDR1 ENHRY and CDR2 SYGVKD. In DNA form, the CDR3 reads TGTGCCATCAGTCAGGGGAGTGATTCACCCCTCCACTTT. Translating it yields CAISQGSDSPLHF.

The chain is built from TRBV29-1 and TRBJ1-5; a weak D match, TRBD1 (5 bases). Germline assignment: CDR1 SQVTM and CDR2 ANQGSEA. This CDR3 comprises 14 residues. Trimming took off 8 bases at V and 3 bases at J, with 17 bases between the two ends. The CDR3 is CSSSRDGFNQPQHF. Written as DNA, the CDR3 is TGCAGCTCTAGCCGGGACGGCTTCAATCAGCCCCAGCATTTT.

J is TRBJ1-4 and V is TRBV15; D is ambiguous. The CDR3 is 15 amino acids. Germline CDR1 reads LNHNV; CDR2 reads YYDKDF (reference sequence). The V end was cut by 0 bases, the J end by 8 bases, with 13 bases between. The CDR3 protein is CATSRDGTGQEKLFF. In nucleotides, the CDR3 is TGTGCCACCAGCAGAGACGGAACGGGTCAGGAAAAACTGTTTTTT.

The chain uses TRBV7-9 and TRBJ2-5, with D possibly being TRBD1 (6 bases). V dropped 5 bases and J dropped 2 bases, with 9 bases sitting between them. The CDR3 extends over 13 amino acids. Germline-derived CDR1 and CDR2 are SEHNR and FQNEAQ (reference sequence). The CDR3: CASSRQAQETQYF. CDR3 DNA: TGTGCCAGCAGCCGACAGGCTCAAGAGACCCAGTACTTC. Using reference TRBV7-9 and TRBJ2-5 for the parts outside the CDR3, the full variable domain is DTGVSQNPRHKITKRGQNVTFRCDPISEHNRLYWYRQTLGQGPEFLTYFQNEAQLEKSRLLSDRFSAERPKGSFSTLEIQRTEQGDSAMYLCASSRQAQETQYFGPGTRLLVL.

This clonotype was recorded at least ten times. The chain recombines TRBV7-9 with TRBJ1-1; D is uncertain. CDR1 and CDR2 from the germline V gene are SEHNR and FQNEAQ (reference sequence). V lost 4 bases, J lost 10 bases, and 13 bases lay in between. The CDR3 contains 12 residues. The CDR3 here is CASSSGDKGAFF. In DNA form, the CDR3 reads TGTGCCAGCAGCTCCGGTGATAAAGGAGCTTTCTTT.

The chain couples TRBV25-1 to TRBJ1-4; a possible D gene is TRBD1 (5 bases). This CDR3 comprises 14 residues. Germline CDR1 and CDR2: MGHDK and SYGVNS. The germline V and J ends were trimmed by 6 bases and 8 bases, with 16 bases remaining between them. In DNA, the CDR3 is TGTGCCAGCAGCACCGGGACGTCAGACGAAAAACTGTTTTTT. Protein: CASSTGTSDEKLFF.

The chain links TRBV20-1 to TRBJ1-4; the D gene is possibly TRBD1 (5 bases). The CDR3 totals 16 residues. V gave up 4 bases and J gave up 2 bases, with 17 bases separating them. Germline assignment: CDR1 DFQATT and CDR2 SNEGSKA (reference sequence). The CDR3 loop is CSATRDGGSTNEKLFF. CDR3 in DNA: TGCAGTGCTACACGAGACGGGGGTTCGACTAATGAAAAACTGTTTTTT.

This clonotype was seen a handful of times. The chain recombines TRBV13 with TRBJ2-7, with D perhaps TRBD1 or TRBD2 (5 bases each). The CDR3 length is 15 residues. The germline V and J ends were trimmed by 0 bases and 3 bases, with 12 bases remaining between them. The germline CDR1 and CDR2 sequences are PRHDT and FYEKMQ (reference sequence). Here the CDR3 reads CASSLGGVRGYEQYF. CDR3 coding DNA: TGTGCCAGCAGCTTAGGCGGCGTGAGGGGCTACGAGCAGTACTTC.

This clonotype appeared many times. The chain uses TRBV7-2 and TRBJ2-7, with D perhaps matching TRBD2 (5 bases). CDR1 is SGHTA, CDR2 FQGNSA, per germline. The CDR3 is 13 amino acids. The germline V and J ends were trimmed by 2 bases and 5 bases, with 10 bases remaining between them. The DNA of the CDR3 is TGTGCCAGCAGCTTATTCATGAGGGACGAGCAGTACTTC. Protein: CASSLFMRDEQYF.

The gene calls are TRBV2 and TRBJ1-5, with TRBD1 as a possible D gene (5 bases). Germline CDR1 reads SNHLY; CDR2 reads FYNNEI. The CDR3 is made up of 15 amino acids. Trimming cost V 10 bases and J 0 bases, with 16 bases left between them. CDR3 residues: CATNSTVYSNQPQHF. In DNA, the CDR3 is TGTGCCACTAACTCGACAGTCTATAGCAATCAGCCCCAGCATTTT. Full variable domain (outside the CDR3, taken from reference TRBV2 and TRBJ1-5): EPEVTQTPSHQVTQMGQEVILRCVPISNHLYFYWYRQILGQKVEFLVSFYNNEISEKSEIFDDQFSVERPDGSNFTLKIRSTKLEDSAMYFCATNSTVYSNQPQHFGDGTRLSIL.

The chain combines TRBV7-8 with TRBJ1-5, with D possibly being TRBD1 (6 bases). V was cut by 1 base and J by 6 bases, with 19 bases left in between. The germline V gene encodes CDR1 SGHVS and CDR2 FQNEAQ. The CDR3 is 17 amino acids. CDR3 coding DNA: TGTGCCAGCAGCTTAGACAAAGGGGGGGGGGCCTCTCAGCCCCAGCATTTT. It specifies CASSLDKGGGASQPQHF.

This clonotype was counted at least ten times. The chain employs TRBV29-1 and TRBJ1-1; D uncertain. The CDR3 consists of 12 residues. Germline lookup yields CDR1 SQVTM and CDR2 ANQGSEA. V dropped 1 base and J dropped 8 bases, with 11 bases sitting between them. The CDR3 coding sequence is TGCAGCGTTGAAGGCGGACCGGGGGAAGCTTTCTTT. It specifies CSVEGGPGEAFF.

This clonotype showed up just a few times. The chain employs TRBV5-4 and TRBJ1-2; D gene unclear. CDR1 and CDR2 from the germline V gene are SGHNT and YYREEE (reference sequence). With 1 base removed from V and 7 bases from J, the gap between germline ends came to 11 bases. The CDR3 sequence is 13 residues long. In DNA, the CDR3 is TGTGCCAGCAGCTTGTCGGGAGCGTCTGGCTACACCTTC. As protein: CASSLSGASGYTF.

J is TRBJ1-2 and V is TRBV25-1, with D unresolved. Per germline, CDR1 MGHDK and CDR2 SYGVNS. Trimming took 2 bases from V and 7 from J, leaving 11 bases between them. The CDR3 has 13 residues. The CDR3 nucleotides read TGTGCCAGCAGTGAACAGGAATTGAGTGGCTACACCTTC. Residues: CASSEQELSGYTF.

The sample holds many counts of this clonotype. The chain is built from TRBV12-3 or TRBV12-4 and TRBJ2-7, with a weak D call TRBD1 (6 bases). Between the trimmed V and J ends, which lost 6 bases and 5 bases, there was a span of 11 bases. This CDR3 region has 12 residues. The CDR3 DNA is TGTGCCAGCAGAACCGGGACACACGAGCAGTACTTC. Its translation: CASRTGTHEQYF.

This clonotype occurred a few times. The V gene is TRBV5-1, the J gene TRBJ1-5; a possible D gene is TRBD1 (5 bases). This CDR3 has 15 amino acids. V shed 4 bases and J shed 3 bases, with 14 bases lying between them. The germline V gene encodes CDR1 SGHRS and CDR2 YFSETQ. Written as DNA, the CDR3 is TGCGCCAGCAGCGTAAGAGACAGCTACAATCAGCCCCAGCATTTT. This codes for CASSVRDSYNQPQHF.

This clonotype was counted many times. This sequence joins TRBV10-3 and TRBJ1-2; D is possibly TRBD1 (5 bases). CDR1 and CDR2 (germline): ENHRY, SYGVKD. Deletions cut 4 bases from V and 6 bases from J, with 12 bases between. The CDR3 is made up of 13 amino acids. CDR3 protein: CAISVGDRDGYTF. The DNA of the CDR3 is TGTGCCATCAGTGTAGGAGACAGAGATGGCTACACCTTC.

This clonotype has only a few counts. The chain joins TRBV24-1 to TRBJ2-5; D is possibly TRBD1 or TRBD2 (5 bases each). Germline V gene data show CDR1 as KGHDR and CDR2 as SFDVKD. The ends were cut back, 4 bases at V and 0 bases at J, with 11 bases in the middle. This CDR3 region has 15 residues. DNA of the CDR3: TGTGCCACCAGTGACCGGGACGCTTACCAAGAGACCCAGTACTTC. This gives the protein CATSDRDAYQETQYF.

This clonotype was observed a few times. This CDR3 reads CASSLGVGASTGELFF. CDR3 sequence (DNA): TGTGCCAGCAGCTTAGGAGTGGGGGCATCCACCGGGGAGCTGTTTTTT. J is TRBJ2-2 and V is TRBV7-6; possible D gene TRBD1, 6 bases. Trimming removed 1 base from V and 4 bases from J, with 13 bases in between. Germline V CDR1 and CDR2: SGHVS, FNYEAQ. The CDR3 covers 16 residues.

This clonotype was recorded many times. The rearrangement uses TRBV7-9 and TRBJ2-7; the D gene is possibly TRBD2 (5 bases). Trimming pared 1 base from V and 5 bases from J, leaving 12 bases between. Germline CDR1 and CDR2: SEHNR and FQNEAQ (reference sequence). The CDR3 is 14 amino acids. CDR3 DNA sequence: TGTGCCAGCAGCTTAGGCGAGAGGGCGGACGAGCAGTACTTC. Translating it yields CASSLGERADEQYF.

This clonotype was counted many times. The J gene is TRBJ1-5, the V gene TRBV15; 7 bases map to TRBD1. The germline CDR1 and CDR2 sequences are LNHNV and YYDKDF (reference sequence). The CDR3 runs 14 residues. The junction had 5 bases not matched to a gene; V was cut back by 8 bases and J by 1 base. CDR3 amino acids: CATLQGNSNQPQHF. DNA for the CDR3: TGTGCCACCCTACAGGGGAACAGCAATCAGCCCCAGCATTTT.

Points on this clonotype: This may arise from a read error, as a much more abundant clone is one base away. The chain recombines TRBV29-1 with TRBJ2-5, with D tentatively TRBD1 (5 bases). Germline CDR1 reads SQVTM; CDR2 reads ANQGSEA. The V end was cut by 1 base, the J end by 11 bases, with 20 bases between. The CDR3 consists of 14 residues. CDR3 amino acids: CSVEVLGGAYKQYF. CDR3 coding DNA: TGCAGCGTTGAAGTTTTAGGTGGGGCCTACAAGCAGTACTTC. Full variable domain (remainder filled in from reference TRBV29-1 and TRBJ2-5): SAVISQKPSRDICQRGTSLTIQCQVDSQVTMMFWYRQQPGQSLTLIATANQGSEATYESGFVIDKFPISRPNLTFSTLTVSNMSPEDSSIYLCSVEVLGGAYKQYFGPGTRLLVL.

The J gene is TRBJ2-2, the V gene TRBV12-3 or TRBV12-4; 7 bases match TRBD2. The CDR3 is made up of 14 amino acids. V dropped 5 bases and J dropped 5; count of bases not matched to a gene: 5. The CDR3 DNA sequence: TGTGCCAGCAGTCCCCTAGCGGAGACCGGGGAGCTGTTTTTT. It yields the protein CASSPLAETGELFF.

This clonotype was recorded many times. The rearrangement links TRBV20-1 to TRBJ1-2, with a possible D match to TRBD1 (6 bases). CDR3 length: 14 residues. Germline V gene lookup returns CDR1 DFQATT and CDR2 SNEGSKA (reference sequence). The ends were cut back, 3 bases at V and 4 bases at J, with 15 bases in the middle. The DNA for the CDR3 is TGCAGTGCTAGCTCCAGGGGCATCCCCTATGGCTACACCTTC. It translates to CSASSRGIPYGYTF.